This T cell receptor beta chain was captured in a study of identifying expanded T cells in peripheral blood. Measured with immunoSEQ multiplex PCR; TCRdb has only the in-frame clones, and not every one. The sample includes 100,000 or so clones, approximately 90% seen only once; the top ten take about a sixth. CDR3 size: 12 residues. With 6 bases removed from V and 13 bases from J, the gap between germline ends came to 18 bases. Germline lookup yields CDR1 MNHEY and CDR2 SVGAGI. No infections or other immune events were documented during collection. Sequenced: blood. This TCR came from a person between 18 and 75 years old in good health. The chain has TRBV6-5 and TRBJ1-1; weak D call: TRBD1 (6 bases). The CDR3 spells CASSPPGQKDFF. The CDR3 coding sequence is TGTGCCAGCAGCCCGCCCGGACAGAAGGATTTCTTT.